This TCR beta chain was profiled in a study of shared clonotypes between healthy human individuals. Study information: CD4 naive cells filled three plates per donor, CD4 memory three, CD8 naive two and CD8 memory one. Study observations and caveats: Large sequencing depth failed to make sorted-subset sequencing complete, rarefaction showed.

Subsets obtained from CD4+ cells comprised CD45RA+ naive and CD45RA-negative memory cells. To note about this clone: Its antigen is as yet unknown.

Generated by immunoSEQ multiplex PCR, the TCRdb table keeps only in-frame clones and is missing some. The table shows roughly 700,000 clones, with approximately 79% occurring only once. From germline, CDR1 is SGHAT and CDR2 FQNNGV. The CDR3 length is 13 residues. V was clipped by 7 bases and J by 8 bases, with 14 bases between them. This receptor was taken from a woman aged 30 to 39 in good health. What was sequenced was memory CD4+ T cells sorted from blood. The subset: CD45RA-negative fraction. This sequence joins TRBV11-2 and TRBJ1-4; TRBD1 might be the D (5 bases). The CDR3 nucleotides are TGTGCCAGCACCACTCAGAGGGACGAAAAACTGTTTTTT. Translation: CASTTQRDEKLFF.